Below, 26 T cell receptor beta chains from the same sample are listed, as sequenced in a study of blood T cell repertoires in COVID-19. The method was immunoSEQ multiplex PCR; TCRdb's version includes in-frame clones alone and lacks a portion of them. The profile shows about 210,000 clones, around 81% of them singletons. The sample consisted of peripheral blood. Receptor source: an older woman with acute or convalescent COVID-19.

The chain couples TRBV6-5 to TRBJ2-1, with a weak D call TRBD1 (8 bases). Trimming pared 8 bases from V and 5 bases from J, leaving 16 bases between. The CDR3 runs to 14 residues. Germline V gene data show CDR1 as MNHEY and CDR2 as SVGAGI. CDR3 protein: CASERTGRDNEQFF. The CDR3 nucleotides read TGTGCCAGCGAACGGACAGGGAGGGACAATGAGCAGTTCTTC.

This clone turned up a few times. The same CDR3 arises from other DNA sequences in this sample as well. The rearrangement joins TRBV6-1 to TRBJ1-5; TRBD1 agrees at 7 bases. The ends lost 2 bases at V and 4 bases at J; junction bases unmatched: 5. Germline values: CDR1 MNHNS, CDR2 SASEGT. The CDR3 extends over 15 amino acids. CDR3 sequence (DNA): TGTGCCAGCAGTGAATGGGGACAGAGAAATCAGCCCCAGCATTTT. Protein: CASSEWGQRNQPQHF.

The chain couples TRBV7-3 to TRBJ2-1; 8 positions match TRBD2. There are 14 residues in the CDR3. Per germline, CDR1 SGHTA and CDR2 FQGTGA. Trimming took 5 bases from V and 2 from J; bases not matched to a gene: 2. In DNA form, the CDR3 reads TGTGCCAGCAGCCGGGGGGGTGCCTACAATGAGCAGTTCTTC. As protein: CASSRGGAYNEQFF.

The V call is TRBV4-3, the J call TRBJ2-3, with 9 bases matching TRBD2. The ends lost 1 base at V and 6 bases at J; junction bases unmatched: 5. Germline loops: CDR1 LGHNA, CDR2 YSLEER. The CDR3 runs 15 residues. This chain's CDR3 is CASSQGRLAGDTQYF. The CDR3 nucleotides are TGCGCCAGCAGCCAAGGGCGTCTAGCGGGGGATACGCAGTATTTT.

The chain carries TRBV3-1 (or the pseudogene TRBV3-2) and TRBJ1-6; 7 nucleotides line up with TRBD1. Germline V gene data show CDR1 as LGHDT and CDR2 as YNNKEL (reference sequence). The V and J ends lost 1 base and 9 bases, in that order; junction bases with no gene match: 6. The CDR3 contains 15 residues. The CDR3 DNA sequence: TGTGCCAGCAGCCAAGTTGCACAGGGGTCTTCACCCCTCCACTTT. Its protein product is CASSQVAQGSSPLHF.

The V and J genes are TRBV7-6 and TRBJ1-1; no definite D call. Trimming removed 1 base from V and 4 bases from J, with 7 bases in between. There are 13 residues in the CDR3. Germline V gene data show CDR1 as SGHVS and CDR2 as FNYEAQ. The CDR3 sequence: CASSLEEGTEAFF. CDR3 sequence (DNA): TGTGCCAGCAGCTTAGAAGAGGGCACTGAAGCTTTCTTT.

The chain combines TRBV7-2 with TRBJ2-3; TRBD2 matches at 11 bases. This CDR3 spans 15 amino acids. J lost 6 bases, V lost 4 bases, and 6 bases had no gene match. Looked up from germline, CDR1 is SGHTA and CDR2 is FQGNSA. The CDR3 region is CASSSTSGEWDTQYF. As DNA, the CDR3 is TGTGCCAGCAGCTCGACTAGCGGGGAGTGGGATACGCAGTATTTT.

This sequence joins TRBV10-3 and TRBJ2-7; 8 bases align to TRBD2. CDR1 and CDR2 (germline): ENHRY, SYGVKD. This CDR3 contains 15 residues. V gave up 2 bases and J gave up 0 bases; unmatched junction bases: 3. The CDR3 loop reads CAISEGSGGSYEQYF. The CDR3, as DNA: TGTGCCATCAGTGAGGGAAGCGGGGGCTCCTACGAGCAGTACTTC.

The chain joins TRBV7-3 to TRBJ2-2; possibly TRBD1 for D (5 bases). The CDR3 consists of 13 residues. Germline CDR1 reads SGHTA; CDR2 reads FQGTGA. V was pared by 4 bases and J by 6 bases, with 9 bases between. The CDR3 nucleotides read TGTGCCAGCAGCTCCACAGGATCCGGGGAGCTGTTTTTT. Translation gives CASSSTGSGELFF.

The chain combines TRBV4-2 with TRBJ2-1; 13 nucleotides agree with TRBD2. Germline CDR1 LGHNA, CDR2 YNFKEQ. V dropped 0 bases and J dropped 10; count of bases not matched to a gene: 9. The CDR3 covers 17 residues. CDR3 DNA: TGTGCCAGCAGCCAAGATCCCACTAGCGGGGGGGCCGACGAGCAGTTCTTC. It codes for CASSQDPTSGGADEQFF.

This chain joins TRBV9 and TRBJ1-4, with a weak D call TRBD1 (6 bases). This CDR3 is 16 amino acids long. Trimming cost V 4 bases and J 6 bases, with 19 bases left between them. The germline gives CDR1 SGDLS, CDR2 YYNGEE. CDR3 loop: CASSPRPTGSHEKLFF. The CDR3 DNA reads TGTGCCAGCAGCCCCCGACCTACAGGGTCGCATGAAAAACTGTTTTTT. Full variable domain (remainder filled in from reference TRBV9 and TRBJ1-4): DSGVTQTPKHLITATGQRVTLRCSPRSGDLSVYWYQQSLDQGLQFLIQYYNGEERAKGNILERFSAQQFPDLHSELNLSSLELGDSALYFCASSPRPTGSHEKLFFGSGTQLSVL.

The chain recombines TRBV7-2 with TRBJ2-5, with 8 nucleotides matching TRBD1. The CDR3 spans 15 residues. Germline V CDR1 and CDR2: SGHTA, FQGNSA. The V segment lost 4 bases and the J segment 10 bases; nucleotides outside the gene matches: 14. The DNA of the CDR3 is TGTGCCAGCAGCTACGGCCCAGGGGGCAAGAAGATCCAGTACTTC. Protein product: CASSYGPGGKKIQYF.

This clone has just one count. The V and J genes are TRBV3-1 (or the pseudogene TRBV3-2) and TRBJ2-7, with unresolved D. This CDR3 spans 12 amino acids. V lost 1 base to trimming and J lost 7 bases, with 8 bases between them. Germline CDR1 is LGHDT and CDR2 is YNNKEL (reference sequence). The CDR3, as DNA: TGTGCCAGCAGCCAAGGGGCAAGGGAGCAGTACTTC. Its translation: CASSQGAREQYF.

The chain has TRBV6-5 and TRBJ1-5; 7 nucleotides align to TRBD1. CDR1 and CDR2 from the germline V gene are MNHEY and SVGAGI. This CDR3 comprises 15 residues. V gave up 4 bases and J gave up 4 bases; unmatched junction bases: 7. DNA for the CDR3: TGTGCCAGCAGTTCAGGGGGTACTGGGAATCAGCCCCAGCATTTT. Residues: CASSSGGTGNQPQHF.

This clone was found once. This chain links TRBV7-9 with TRBJ2-1, with D uncertain. The CDR3 contains 13 residues. V was clipped by 5 bases and J by 0 bases, with 5 bases between them. The germline V gene encodes CDR1 SEHNR and CDR2 FQNEAQ (reference sequence). As DNA, the CDR3 is TGTGCCAGCAGCCCCCGCTCCTACAATGAGCAGTTCTTC. Residues: CASSPRSYNEQFF.

The chain joins TRBV3-1 (or the pseudogene TRBV3-2) to TRBJ2-2; 8 bases line up with TRBD1. Germline V CDR1 and CDR2: LGHDT, YNNKEL (reference sequence). This CDR3 has 15 amino acids. V was pared by 5 bases and J by 2 bases, with 4 bases of the junction left unmatched. The DNA for the CDR3 is TGTGCCAGCAGCTCCGGACAGGGCAACACCGGGGAGCTGTTTTTT. Encoded protein: CASSSGQGNTGELFF.

The chain joins TRBV24-1 to TRBJ2-1, with a possible D match to TRBD2 (5 bases). This CDR3 has 15 amino acids. Trimming stripped 3 bases from V and 2 bases from J, with 10 bases between. Germline V gene lookup returns CDR1 KGHDR and CDR2 SFDVKD. Written as DNA, the CDR3 is TGTGCCACCAGTGATCTTCGGGAAACCTACAATGAGCAGTTCTTC. As protein: CATSDLRETYNEQFF.

The CDR3 DNA reads TGTGCCAGCAGGAGAGGCACAGAGGGCGCGTACGAGCAGTACTTC. Translation: CASRRGTEGAYEQYF. V is TRBV27 and J is TRBJ2-7; a possible D gene is TRBD2 (5 bases). Germline V CDR1 and CDR2: MNHEY, SMNVEV (reference sequence). CDR3 size: 15 residues. Trimming took off 6 bases at V and 4 bases at J, with 19 bases between the two ends.

Only a few counts were recorded for this clone. The rearrangement uses TRBV5-1 and TRBJ1-1; D uncertain. The CDR3 loop spans 14 amino acids. In germline, CDR1 is SGHRS, CDR2 YFSETQ. The germline V and J ends were trimmed by 4 bases and 1 base, with 11 bases remaining between them. CDR3 protein: CASSTPRQNTEAFF. The DNA of the CDR3 is TGCGCCAGCAGCACCCCTCGACAGAACACTGAAGCTTTCTTT.

CDR3 sequence (DNA): TGTGCCAGCGGAGGGGCACTTTTGCGCTATGGCTACACCTTC. Its translation is CASGGALLRYGYTF. V is TRBV6-6 and J is TRBJ1-2; a weak D match, TRBD1 (5 bases). The CDR3 runs to 14 residues. Germline CDR1 MNHNY, CDR2 SVGAGI (reference sequence). V lost 8 bases, J lost 4 bases, and 17 bases lay in between.

V gene TRBV7-6 combines with J gene TRBJ2-3; tentatively, D is TRBD2 (6 bases). CDR1 and CDR2 from the germline V gene are SGHVS and FNYEAQ. The CDR3 contains 15 residues. V was pared by 5 bases and J by 1 base, with 13 bases between. In nucleotides, the CDR3 is TGTGCCAGCAGCCTAGGGCCGGGGGGCACAGATACGCAGTATTTT. It encodes CASSLGPGGTDTQYF. Based on the CDR3 plus reference TRBV7-6 and TRBJ2-3, the full variable domain is GAGVSQSPRYKVTKRGQDVALRCDPISGHVSLYWYRQALGQGPEFLTYFNYEAQQDKSGLPNDRFSAERPEGSISTLTIQRTEQRDSAMYRCASSLGPGGTDTQYFGPGTRLTVL.

The genes are TRBV5-1 and TRBJ1-6; unclear D gene. This CDR3 has 16 amino acids. Germline CDR1 and CDR2: SGHRS and YFSETQ. V was trimmed by 4 bases and J by 10 bases, leaving 21 bases between them. CDR3 residues: CASSPEGVNRPSPLHF. The CDR3 DNA follows: TGCGCCAGCAGCCCAGAGGGTGTCAACAGACCCTCACCCCTCCACTTT.

The chain uses TRBV12-3 or TRBV12-4 and TRBJ1-2; TRBD1 matches at 10 bases. The CDR3 length is 12 residues. Trimming removed 4 bases from V and 14 bases from J; junction bases left unmatched: 7. In nucleotides, the CDR3 is TGTGCCAGCAGTTCCCGACAGGGGGCAATTACCTTC. This translates into CASSSRQGAITF.

The chain couples TRBV19 to TRBJ1-6, with a possible D match to TRBD1 (6 bases). Germline CDR1 LNHDA, CDR2 SQIVND (reference sequence). This CDR3 is 18 amino acids long. V was cut by 8 bases and J by 8 bases, with 28 bases left in between. The CDR3 loop is CASGMGTRGLLKDSPLHF. The CDR3 DNA reads as TGTGCCAGTGGCATGGGTACCAGGGGCCTCCTCAAGGATTCACCCCTCCACTTT.

The chain has TRBV5-1 and TRBJ2-2; 10 bases align to TRBD1. The junction had 3 bases not matched to a gene; V was cut back by 0 bases and J by 7 bases. From germline, CDR1 is SGHRS and CDR2 YFSETQ. The CDR3 runs to 15 residues. CDR3 DNA: TGCGCCAGCAGCTTGGGACAGGGGGCCAGCGGGGAGCTGTTTTTT. This encodes CASSLGQGASGELFF.

J is TRBJ2-7 and V is TRBV30, with 15 bases matching TRBD2. Looked up from germline, CDR1 is GTSNPN and CDR2 is SVGIG (reference sequence). The V segment lost 2 bases and the J segment 13 bases; nucleotides outside the gene matches: 9. The CDR3 contains 14 residues. The CDR3 here is CAWSSGTSGGRTYF. The CDR3 coding sequence is TGTGCCTGGAGTTCCGGGACTAGCGGGGGGAGAACCTACTTC.